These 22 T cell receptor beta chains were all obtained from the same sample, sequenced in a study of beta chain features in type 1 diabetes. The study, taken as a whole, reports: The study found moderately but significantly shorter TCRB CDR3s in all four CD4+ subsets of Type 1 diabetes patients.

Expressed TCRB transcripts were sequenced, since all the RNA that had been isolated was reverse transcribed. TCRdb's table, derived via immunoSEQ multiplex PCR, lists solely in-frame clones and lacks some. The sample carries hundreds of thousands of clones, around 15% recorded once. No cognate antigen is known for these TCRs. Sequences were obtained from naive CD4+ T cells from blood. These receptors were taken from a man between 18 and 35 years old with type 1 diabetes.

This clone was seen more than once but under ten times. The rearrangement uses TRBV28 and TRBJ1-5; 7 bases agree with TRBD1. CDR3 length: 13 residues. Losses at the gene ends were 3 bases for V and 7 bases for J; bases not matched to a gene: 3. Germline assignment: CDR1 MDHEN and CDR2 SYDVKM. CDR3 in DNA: TGTGCCAGCAGTTTCCCACAGGGGCAGCCCCAGCATTTT. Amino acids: CASSFPQGQPQHF.

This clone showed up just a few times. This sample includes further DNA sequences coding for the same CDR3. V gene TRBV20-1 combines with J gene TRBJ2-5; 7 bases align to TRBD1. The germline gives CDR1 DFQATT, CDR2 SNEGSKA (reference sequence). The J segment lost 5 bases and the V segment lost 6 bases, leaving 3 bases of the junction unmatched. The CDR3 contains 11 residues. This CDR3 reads CSARGWETQYF. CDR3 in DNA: TGCAGTGCCAGGGGGTGGGAGACCCAGTACTTC.

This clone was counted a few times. CDR3 nucleotides: TGTGCCAGCAGCGTCGGGGGCCTCAACGAGCAGTACTTC. Amino acid sequence: CASSVGGLNEQYF. The V call is TRBV9, the J call TRBJ2-7; either TRBD1 or TRBD2 may fit D (6 bases each). The CDR3 has 13 residues. Trimming left V 2 bases short and J 5 bases short, with 11 bases between. The germline CDR1 and CDR2 sequences are SGDLS and YYNGEE.

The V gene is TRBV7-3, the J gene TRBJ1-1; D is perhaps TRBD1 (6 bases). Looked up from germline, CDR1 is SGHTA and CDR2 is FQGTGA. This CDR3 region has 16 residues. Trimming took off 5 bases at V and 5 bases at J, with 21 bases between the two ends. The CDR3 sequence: CASSPPGQRGRTEAFF. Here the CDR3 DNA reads TGTGCCAGCAGCCCACCGGGACAAAGGGGGAGGACTGAAGCTTTCTTT.

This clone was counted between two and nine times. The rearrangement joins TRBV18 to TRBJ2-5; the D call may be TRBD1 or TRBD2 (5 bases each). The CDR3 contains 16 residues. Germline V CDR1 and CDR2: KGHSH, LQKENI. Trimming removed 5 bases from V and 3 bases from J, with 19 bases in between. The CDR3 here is CASSLNPGPIKETQYF. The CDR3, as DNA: TGTGCCAGCTCATTAAATCCGGGACCGATCAAAGAGACCCAGTACTTC.

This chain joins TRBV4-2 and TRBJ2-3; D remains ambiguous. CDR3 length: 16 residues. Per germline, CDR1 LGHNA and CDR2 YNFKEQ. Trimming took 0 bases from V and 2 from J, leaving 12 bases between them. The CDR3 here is CASSQESSATTDTQYF. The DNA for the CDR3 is TGTGCCAGCAGCCAAGAATCATCCGCTACCACAGATACGCAGTATTTT.

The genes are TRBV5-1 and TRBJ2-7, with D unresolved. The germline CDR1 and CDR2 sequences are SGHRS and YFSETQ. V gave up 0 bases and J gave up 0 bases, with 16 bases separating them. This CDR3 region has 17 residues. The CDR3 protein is CASSLGKGLVSSYEQYF. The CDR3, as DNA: TGCGCCAGCAGCTTGGGGAAAGGTCTCGTGAGCTCCTACGAGCAGTACTTC.

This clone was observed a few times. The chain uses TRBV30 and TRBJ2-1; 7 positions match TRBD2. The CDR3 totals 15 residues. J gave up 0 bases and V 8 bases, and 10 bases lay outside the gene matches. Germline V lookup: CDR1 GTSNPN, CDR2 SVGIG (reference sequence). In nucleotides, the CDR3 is TGTGCCCACGCACCCGGGGGGAGCTCCTACAATGAGCAGTTCTTC. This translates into CAHAPGGSSYNEQFF.

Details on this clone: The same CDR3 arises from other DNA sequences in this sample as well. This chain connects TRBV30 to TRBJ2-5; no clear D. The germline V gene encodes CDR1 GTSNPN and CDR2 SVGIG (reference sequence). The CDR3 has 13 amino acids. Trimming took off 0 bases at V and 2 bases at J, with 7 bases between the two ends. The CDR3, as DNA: TGTGCCTGGAGTGTACAGATACAAGAGACCCAGTACTTC. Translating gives CAWSVQIQETQYF.

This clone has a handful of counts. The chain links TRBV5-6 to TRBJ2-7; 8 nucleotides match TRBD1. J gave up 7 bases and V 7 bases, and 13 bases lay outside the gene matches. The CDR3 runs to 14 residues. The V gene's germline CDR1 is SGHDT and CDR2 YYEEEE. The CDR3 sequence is CASADRDAPREQYF. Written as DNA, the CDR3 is TGTGCCAGCGCGGACAGGGACGCCCCAAGGGAGCAGTACTTC.

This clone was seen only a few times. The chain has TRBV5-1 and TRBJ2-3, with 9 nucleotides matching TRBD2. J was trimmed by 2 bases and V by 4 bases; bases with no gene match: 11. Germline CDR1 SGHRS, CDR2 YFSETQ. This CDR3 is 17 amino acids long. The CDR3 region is CASSRDLAGRPTDTQYF. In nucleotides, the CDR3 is TGCGCCAGCAGCCGTGACCTAGCGGGAAGGCCCACAGATACGCAGTATTTT.

Here the CDR3 reads CASSHIASGQFF. CDR3 in DNA: TGCGCCAGCAGCCATATAGCGTCTGGGCAGTTCTTC. The chain combines TRBV4-1 with TRBJ2-1, with D perhaps matching TRBD2 (5 bases). Germline V gene sequence: CDR1 MGHRA, CDR2 YSYEKL. The V gene lost 3 bases and the J gene lost 12 bases, with 12 bases spanning the gap. The CDR3 extends over 12 amino acids.

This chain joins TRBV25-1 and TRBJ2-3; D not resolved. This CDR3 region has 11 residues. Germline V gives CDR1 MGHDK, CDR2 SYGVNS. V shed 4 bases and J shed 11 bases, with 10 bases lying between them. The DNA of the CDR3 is TGTGCCAGCAGTGGGCAAAGTTTGCAGTATTTT. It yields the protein CASSGQSLQYF.

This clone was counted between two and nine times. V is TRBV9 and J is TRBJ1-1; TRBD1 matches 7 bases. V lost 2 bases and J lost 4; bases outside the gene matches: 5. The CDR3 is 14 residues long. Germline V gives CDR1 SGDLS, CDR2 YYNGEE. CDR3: CASSVGDRATEAFF. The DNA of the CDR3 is TGTGCCAGCAGCGTGGGCGACAGGGCCACTGAAGCTTTCTTT. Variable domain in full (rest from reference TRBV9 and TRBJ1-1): DSGVTQTPKHLITATGQRVTLRCSPRSGDLSVYWYQQSLDQGLQFLIQYYNGEERAKGNILERFSAQQFPDLHSELNLSSLELGDSALYFCASSVGDRATEAFFGQGTRLTVV.

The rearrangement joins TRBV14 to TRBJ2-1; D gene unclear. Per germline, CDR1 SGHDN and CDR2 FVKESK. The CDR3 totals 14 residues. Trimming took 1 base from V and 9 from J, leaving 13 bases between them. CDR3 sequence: CASSQVPATGEQFF. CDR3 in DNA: TGTGCCAGCAGCCAAGTTCCAGCTACCGGTGAGCAGTTCTTC. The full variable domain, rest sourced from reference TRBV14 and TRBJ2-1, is EAGVTQFPSHSVIEKGQTVTLRCDPISGHDNLYWYRRVMGKEIKFLLHFVKESKQDESGMPNNRFLAERTGGTYSTLKVQPAELEDSGVYFCASSQVPATGEQFFGPGTRLTVL.

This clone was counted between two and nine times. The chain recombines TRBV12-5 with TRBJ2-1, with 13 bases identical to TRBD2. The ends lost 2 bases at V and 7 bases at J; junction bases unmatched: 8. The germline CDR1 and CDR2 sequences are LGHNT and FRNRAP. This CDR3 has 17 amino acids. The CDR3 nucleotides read TGTGCTAGTGGTTTGACCGAAGGGACTAGCGGGGAAAATGAGCAGTTCTTC. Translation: CASGLTEGTSGENEQFF.

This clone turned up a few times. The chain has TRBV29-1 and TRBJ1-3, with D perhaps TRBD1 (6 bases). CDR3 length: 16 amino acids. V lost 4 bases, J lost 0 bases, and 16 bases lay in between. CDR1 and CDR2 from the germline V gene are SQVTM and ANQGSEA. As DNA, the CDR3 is TGCAGCGTTGCAGAACCGGGACACTACTCTGGAAACACCATATATTTT. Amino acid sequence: CSVAEPGHYSGNTIYF.

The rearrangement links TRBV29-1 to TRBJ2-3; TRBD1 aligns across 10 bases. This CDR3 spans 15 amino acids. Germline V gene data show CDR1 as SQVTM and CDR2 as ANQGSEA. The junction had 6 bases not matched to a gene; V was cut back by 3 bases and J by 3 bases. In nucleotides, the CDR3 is TGCAGCGTTGATCATGACAGGGGGCTAACAGATACGCAGTATTTT. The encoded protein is CSVDHDRGLTDTQYF.

DNA of the CDR3: TGCAGCGTTGGCGGGGGGCCAGAATCACCCCTCCACTTT. It specifies CSVGGGPESPLHF. V is TRBV29-1 and J is TRBJ1-6; TRBD1 is a possible D gene (6 bases). The CDR3 spans 13 residues. Per the germline V gene, CDR1 is SQVTM and CDR2 is ANQGSEA. V was pared by 4 bases and J by 10 bases, with 14 bases between.

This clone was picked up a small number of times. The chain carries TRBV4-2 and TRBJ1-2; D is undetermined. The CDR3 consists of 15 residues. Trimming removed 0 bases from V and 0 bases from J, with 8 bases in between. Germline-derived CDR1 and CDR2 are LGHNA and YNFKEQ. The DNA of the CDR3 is TGTGCCAGCAGCCAAGAGACACCGGCTAACTATGGCTACACCTTC. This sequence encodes CASSQETPANYGYTF.

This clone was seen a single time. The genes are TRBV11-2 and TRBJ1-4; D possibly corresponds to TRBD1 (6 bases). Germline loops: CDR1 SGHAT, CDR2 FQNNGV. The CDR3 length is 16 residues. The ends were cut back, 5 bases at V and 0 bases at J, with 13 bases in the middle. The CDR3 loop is CASSPGQIATNEKLFF. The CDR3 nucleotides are TGTGCCAGCAGCCCCGGACAGATTGCAACTAATGAAAAACTGTTTTTT.

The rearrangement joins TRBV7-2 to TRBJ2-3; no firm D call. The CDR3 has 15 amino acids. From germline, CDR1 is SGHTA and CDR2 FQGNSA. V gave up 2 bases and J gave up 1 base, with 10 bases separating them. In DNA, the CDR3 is TGTGCCAGCAGCTTAACGGCGGATCGCACAGATACGCAGTATTTT. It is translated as CASSLTADRTDTQYF.